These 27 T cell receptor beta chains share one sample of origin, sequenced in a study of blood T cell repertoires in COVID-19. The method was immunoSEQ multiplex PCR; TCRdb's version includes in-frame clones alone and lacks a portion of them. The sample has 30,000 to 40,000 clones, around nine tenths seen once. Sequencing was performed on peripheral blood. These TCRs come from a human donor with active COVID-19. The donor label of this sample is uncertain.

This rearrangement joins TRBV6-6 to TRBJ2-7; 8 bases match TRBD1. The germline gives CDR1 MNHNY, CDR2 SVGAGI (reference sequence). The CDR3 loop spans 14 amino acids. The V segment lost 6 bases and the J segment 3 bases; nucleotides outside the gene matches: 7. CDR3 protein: CASRAGGGLYEQYF. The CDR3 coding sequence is TGTGCCAGCAGGGCAGGGGGCGGACTCTACGAGCAGTACTTC.

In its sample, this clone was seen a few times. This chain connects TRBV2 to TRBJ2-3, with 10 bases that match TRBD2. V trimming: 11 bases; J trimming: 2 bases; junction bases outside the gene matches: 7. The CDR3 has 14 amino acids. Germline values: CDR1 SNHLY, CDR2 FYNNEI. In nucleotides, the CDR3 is TGTGCCCGCAATAGCGGGGGGTACACAGATACGCAGTATTTT. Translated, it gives CARNSGGYTDTQYF.

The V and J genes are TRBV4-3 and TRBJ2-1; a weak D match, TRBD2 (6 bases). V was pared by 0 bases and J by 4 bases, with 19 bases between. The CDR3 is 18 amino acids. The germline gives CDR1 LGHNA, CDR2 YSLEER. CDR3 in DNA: TGCGCCAGCAGCCAAGATTCCTTTCTTGCGGGGTCGTACAATGAGCAGTTCTTC. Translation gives CASSQDSFLAGSYNEQFF.

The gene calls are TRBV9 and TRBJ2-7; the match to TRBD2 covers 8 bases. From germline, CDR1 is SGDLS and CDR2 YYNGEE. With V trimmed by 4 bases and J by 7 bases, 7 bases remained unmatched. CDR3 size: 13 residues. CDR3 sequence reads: CASSLGGAGEQYF. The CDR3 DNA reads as TGTGCCAGCAGCCTCGGGGGGGCCGGGGAGCAGTACTTC.

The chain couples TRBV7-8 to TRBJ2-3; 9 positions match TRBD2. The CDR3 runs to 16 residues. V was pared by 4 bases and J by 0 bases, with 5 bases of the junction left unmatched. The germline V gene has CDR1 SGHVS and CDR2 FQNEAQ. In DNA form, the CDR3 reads TGTGCCAGCAGCTCTGAGAGCGGGGGGAGCACAGATACGCAGTATTTT. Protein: CASSSESGGSTDTQYF.

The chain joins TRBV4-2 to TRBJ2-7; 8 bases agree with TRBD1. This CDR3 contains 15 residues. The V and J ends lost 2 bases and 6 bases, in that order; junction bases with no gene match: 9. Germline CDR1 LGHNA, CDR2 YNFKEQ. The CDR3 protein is CASSQLGTGSSEQYF. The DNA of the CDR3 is TGTGCCAGCAGCCAACTTGGGACAGGCTCGTCCGAGCAGTACTTC.

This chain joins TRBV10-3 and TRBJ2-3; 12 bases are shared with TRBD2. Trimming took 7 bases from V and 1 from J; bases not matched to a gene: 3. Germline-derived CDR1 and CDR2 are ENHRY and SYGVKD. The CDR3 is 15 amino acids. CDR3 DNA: TGTGCCATCACCAGACTAGCGGGGGGCACAGATACGCAGTATTTT. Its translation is CAITRLAGGTDTQYF.

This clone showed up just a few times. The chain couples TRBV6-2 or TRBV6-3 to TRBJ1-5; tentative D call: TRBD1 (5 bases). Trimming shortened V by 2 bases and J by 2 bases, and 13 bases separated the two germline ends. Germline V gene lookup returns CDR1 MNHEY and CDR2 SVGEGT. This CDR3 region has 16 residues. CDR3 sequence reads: CASSYAGANGNQPQHF. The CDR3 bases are TGTGCCAGCAGTTACGCTGGGGCAAACGGCAATCAGCCCCAGCATTTT.

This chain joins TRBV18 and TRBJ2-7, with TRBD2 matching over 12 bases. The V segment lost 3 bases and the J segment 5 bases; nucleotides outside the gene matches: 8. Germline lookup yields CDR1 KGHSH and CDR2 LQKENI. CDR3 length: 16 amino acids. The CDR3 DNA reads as TGTGCCAGCTCACCCGGGGGGCTAGCGGGGGGGCACGAGCAGTACTTC. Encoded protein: CASSPGGLAGGHEQYF.

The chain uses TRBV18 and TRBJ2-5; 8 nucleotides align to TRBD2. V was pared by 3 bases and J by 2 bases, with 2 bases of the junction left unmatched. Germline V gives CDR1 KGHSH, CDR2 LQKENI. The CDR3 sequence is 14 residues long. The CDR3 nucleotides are TGTGCCAGCTCACCGGCGGGGGGACAAGAGACCCAGTACTTC. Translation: CASSPAGGQETQYF.

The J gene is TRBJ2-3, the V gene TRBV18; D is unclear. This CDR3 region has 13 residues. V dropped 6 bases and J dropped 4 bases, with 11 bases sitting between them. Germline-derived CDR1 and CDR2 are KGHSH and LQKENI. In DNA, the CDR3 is TGTGCCAGCTCTCCCCCCCCAGCAGATACGCAGTATTTT. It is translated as CASSPPPADTQYF. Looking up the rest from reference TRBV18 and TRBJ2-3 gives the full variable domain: NAGVMQNPRHLVRRRGQEARLRCSPMKGHSHVYWYRQLPEEGLKFMVYLQKENIIDESGMPKERFSAEFPKEGPSILRIQQVVRGDSAAYFCASSPPPADTQYFGPGTRLTVL.

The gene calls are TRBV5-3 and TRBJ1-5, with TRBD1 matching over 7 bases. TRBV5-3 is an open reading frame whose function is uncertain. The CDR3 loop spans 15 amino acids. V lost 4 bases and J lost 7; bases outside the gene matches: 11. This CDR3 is CARSPTGSKVQPQHF. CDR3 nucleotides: TGTGCCAGAAGCCCGACAGGGTCTAAGGTGCAGCCCCAGCATTTT.

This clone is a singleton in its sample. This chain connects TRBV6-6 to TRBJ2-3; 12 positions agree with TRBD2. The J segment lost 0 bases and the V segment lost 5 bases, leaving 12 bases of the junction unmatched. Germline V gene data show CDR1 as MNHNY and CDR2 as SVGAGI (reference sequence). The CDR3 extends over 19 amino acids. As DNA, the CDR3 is TGTGCCAGCAGTCCCAACGGGCTAGCGGGGGGGACTAGCACAGATACGCAGTATTTT. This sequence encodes CASSPNGLAGGTSTDTQYF.

The CDR3 DNA reads as TGTGCCAGCAGCCCCCGGGGACAGGAAGAGACCCAGTACTTC. This sequence encodes CASSPRGQEETQYF. The rearrangement links TRBV9 to TRBJ2-5; 8 nucleotides line up with TRBD1. The CDR3 loop spans 14 amino acids. The germline V gene has CDR1 SGDLS and CDR2 YYNGEE. V was pared by 4 bases and J by 3 bases, with 5 bases of the junction left unmatched.

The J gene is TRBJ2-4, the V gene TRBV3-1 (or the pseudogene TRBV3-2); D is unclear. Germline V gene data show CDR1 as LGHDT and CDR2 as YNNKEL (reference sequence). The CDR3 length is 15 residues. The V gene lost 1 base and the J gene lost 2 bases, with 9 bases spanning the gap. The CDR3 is CASSQVRLSKNIQYF. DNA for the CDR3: TGTGCCAGCAGCCAAGTACGGTTATCCAAAAACATTCAGTACTTC.

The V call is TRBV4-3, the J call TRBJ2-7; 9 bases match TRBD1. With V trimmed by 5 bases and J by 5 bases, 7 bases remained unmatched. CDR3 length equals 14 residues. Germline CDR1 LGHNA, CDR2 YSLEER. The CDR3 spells CASSARTGGDEQYF. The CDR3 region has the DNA TGCGCCAGCAGCGCCAGAACAGGGGGCGACGAGCAGTACTTC.

For the CDR3, the DNA is TGTGCCAGCAGTCACAACCCAGACAATGAGCAGTTCTTC. It specifies CASSHNPDNEQFF. V usage is TRBV27 and J usage is TRBJ2-1, with D hard to call. The germline V gene encodes CDR1 MNHEY and CDR2 SMNVEV (reference sequence). V lost 5 bases, J lost 5 bases, and 10 bases lay in between. The CDR3 totals 13 residues.

The CDR3 sequence is CASSHGATGGGFNYGYTF. In DNA form, the CDR3 reads TGTGCCAGTAGTCATGGCGCGACAGGGGGCGGCTTTAACTATGGCTACACCTTC. The chain is built from TRBV19 and TRBJ1-2; 10 nucleotides agree with TRBD1. The CDR3 is 18 residues long. Germline V lookup: CDR1 LNHDA, CDR2 SQIVND (reference sequence). Trimming cost V 5 bases and J 1 base; bases outside gene matches: 13.

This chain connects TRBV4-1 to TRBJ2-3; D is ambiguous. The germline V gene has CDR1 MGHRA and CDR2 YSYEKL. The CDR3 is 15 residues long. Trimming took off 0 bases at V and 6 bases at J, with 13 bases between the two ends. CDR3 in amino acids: CASSQDSKTTDTQYF. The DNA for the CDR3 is TGCGCCAGCAGCCAAGACTCCAAGACAACCGATACGCAGTATTTT.

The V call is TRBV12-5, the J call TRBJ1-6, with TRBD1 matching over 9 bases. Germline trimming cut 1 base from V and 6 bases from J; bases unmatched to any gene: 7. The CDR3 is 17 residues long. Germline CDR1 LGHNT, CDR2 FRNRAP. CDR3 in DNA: TGTGCTAGTGGTTTGGCCTACGGACAGGGGAGTAATTCACCCCTCCACTTT. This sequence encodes CASGLAYGQGSNSPLHF.

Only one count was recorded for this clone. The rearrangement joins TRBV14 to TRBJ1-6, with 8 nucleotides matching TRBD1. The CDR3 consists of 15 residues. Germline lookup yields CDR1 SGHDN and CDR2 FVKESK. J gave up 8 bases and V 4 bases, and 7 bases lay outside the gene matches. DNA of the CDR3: TGTGCCAGCAGCCCAACAGGGGGTTTGGATTCACCCCTCCACTTT. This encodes CASSPTGGLDSPLHF.

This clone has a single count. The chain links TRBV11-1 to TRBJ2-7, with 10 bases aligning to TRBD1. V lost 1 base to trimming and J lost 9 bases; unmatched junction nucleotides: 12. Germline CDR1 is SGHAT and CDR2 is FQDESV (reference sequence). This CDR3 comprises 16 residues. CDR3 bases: TGTGCCAGCAGCTTAGAAGGGGGGACAGGGGCCTCCACGCAGTACTTC. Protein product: CASSLEGGTGASTQYF.

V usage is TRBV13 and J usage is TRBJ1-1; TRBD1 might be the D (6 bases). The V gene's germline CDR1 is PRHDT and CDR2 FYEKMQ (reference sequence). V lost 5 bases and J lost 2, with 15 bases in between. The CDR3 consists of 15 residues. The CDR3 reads CASSPGQNDNTEAFF. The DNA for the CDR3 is TGTGCCAGCAGCCCGGGACAAAACGATAACACTGAAGCTTTCTTT.

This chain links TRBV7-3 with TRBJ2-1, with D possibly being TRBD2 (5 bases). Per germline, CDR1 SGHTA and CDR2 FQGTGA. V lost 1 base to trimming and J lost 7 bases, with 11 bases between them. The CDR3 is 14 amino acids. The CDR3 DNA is TGTGCCAGCAGCTTAAGCCCCACTAGGAATGAGCAGTTCTTC. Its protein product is CASSLSPTRNEQFF.

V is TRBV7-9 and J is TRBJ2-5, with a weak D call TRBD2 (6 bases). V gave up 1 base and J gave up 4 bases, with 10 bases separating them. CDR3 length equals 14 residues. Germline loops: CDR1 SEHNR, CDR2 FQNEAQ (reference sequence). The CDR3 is CASSLGLVRETQYF. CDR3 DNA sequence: TGTGCCAGCAGCTTAGGACTAGTTAGAGAGACCCAGTACTTC.

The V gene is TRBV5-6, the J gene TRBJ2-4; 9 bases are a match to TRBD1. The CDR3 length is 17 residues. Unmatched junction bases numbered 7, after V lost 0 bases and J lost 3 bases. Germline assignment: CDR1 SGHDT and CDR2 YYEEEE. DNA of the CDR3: TGTGCCAGCAGCTTGGTAGGTCGGGACAGGGTCAAAAACATTCAGTACTTC. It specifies CASSLVGRDRVKNIQYF.

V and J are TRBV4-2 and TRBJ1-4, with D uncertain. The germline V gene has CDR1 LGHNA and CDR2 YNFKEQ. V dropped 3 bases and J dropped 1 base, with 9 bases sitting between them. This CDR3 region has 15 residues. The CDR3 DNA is TGTGCCAGCAGCCAGGGTGCGGGAACTAATGAAAAACTGTTTTTT. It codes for CASSQGAGTNEKLFF.